The entry below gives a single TCR beta chain sequence along with its context. What it binds is not known. These data are taken from a study of cytomegalovirus exposure and HLA in healthy donors. Whole-study findings and limits: An apparent linkage of common viral pathogens to several of the most significant clusters emerged in a later analysis. There were reportedly fewer N-insertions in an Asian-associated ancestry cluster than the roughly 670-donor mean, in a later analysis. Most likely, a cluster of highly shared sequence variants arose as a sequencing artifact.

The PCR made use of 60 Vbeta and 13 Jbeta primers. The assay was immunoSEQ multiplex PCR, and TCRdb's table has in-frame clones only and misses some. The sample has around 64,000 clones; 86% are singletons. The V gene's germline CDR1 is MDHEN and CDR2 SYDVKM. This CDR3 has 16 amino acids. V lost 2 bases and J lost 0; bases outside the gene matches: 2. The clonotype was recovered from a woman under 40 in good health and CMV-seronegative. J is TRBJ1-3 and V is TRBV28; 9 nucleotides align to TRBD1. Material for sequencing was PBMCs. The CDR3 bases are TGTGCCAGCAGTTTACCGGGACAGGGCTCTGGAAACACCATATATTTT. It encodes CASSLPGQGSGNTIYF.